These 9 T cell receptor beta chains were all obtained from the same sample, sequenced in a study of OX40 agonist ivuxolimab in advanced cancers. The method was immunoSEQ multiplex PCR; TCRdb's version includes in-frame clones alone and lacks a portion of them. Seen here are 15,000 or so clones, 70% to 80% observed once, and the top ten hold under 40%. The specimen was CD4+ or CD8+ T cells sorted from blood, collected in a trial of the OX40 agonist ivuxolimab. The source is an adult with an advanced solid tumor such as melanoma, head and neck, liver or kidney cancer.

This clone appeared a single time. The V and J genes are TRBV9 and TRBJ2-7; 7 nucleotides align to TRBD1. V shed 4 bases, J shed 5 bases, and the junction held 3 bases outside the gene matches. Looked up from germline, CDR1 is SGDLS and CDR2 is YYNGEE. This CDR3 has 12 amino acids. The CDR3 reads CASSSQGDEQYF. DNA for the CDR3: TGTGCCAGCAGCTCCCAGGGGGACGAGCAGTACTTC.

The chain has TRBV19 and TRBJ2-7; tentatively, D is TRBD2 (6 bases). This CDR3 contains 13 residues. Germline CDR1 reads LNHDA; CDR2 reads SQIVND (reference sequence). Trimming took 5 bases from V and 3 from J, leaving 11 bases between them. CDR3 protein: CASSARGLYEQYF. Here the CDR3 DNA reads TGTGCCAGTAGTGCGCGGGGCCTCTACGAGCAGTACTTC.

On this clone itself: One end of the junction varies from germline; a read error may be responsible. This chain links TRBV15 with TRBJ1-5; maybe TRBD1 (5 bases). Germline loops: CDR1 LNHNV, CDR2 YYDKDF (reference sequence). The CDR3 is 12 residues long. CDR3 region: CATSGDSRPQHF. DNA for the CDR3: TGTGCCACCAGCGGAGACAGCCGTCCCCAGCATTTT.

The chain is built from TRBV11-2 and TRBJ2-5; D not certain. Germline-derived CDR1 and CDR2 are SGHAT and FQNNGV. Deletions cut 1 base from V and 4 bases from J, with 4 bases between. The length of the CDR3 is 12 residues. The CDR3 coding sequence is TGTGCCAGCAGCTTAGGCCCAGAGACCCAGTACTTC. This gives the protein CASSLGPETQYF.

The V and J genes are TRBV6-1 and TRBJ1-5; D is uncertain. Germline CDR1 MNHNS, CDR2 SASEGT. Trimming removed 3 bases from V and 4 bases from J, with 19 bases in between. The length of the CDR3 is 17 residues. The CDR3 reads CASSDARFGGGNQPQHF. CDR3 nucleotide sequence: TGTGCCAGCAGTGATGCTAGGTTCGGTGGTGGAAATCAGCCCCAGCATTTT.

DNA for the CDR3: TGTGCCAGCAGCTTTTTCCGGACGGGGCTTTCTACACCCCTCCACTTT. It yields the protein CASSFFRTGLSTPLHF. The chain recombines TRBV5-4 with TRBJ1-6; a weak D match, TRBD1 (5 bases). The CDR3 is made up of 16 amino acids. The V gene's germline CDR1 is SGHNT and CDR2 YYREEE (reference sequence). V lost 2 bases and J lost 11, with 20 bases in between. The complete variable domain, with remaining parts taken from reference TRBV5-4 and TRBJ1-6, reads ETGVTQSPTHLIKTRGQQVTLRCSSQSGHNTVSWYQQALGQGPQFIFQYYREEENGRGNFPPRFSGLQFPNYSSELNVNALELDDSALYLCASSFFRTGLSTPLHFGNGTRLTVT.

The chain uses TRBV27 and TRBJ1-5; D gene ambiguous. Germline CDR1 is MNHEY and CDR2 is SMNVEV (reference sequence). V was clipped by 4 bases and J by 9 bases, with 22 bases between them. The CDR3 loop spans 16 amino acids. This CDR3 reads CASSSPTEGPFRPQHF. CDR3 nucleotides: TGTGCCAGCAGTTCGCCGACGGAAGGGCCCTTTCGGCCCCAGCATTTT.

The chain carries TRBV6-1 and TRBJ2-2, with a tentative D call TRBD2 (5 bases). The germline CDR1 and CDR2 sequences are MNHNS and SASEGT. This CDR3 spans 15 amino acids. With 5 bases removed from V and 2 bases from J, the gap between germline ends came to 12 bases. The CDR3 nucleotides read TGTGCCAGCAGTACCGGGAACTACAACACCGGGGAGCTGTTTTTT. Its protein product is CASSTGNYNTGELFF.

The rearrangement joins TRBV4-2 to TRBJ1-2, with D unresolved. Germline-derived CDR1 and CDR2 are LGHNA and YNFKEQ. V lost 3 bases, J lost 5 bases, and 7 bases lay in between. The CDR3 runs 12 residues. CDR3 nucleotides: TGTGCCAGCAGCCATACAGCATATGGCTACACCTTC. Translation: CASSHTAYGYTF.